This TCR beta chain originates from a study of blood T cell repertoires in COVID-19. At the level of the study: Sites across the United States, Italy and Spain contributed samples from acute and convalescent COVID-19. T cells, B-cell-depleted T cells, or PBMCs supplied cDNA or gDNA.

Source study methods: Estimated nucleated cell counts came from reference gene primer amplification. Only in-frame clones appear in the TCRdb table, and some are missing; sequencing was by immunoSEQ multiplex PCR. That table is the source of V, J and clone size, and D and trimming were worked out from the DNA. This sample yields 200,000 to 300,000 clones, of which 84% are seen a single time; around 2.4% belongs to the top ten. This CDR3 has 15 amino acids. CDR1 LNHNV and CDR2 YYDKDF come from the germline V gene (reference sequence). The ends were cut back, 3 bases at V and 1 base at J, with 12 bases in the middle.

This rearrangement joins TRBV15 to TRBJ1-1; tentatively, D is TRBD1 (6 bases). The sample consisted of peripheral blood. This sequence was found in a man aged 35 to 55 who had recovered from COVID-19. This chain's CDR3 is CATSSGGEGNTEAFF. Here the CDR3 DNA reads TGTGCCACCAGCAGTGGGGGCGAAGGGAACACTGAAGCTTTCTTT.